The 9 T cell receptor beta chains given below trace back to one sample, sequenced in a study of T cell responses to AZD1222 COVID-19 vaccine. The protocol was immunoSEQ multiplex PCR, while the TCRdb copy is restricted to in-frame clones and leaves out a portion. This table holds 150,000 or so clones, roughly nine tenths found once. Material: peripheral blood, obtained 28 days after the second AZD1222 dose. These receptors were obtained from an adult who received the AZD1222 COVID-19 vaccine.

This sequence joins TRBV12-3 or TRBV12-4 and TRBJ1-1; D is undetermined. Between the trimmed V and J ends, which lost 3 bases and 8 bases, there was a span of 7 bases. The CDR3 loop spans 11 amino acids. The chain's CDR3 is CASSFAGEAFF. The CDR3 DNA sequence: TGTGCCAGCAGTTTTGCGGGGGAAGCTTTCTTT.

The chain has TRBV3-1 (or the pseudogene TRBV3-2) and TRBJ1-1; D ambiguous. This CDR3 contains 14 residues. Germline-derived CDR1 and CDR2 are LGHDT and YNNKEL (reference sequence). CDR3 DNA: TGTGCTGCAGCAGCCAAAAGTCAGAACACTGAAGCTTTCTTT. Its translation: CAAAAKSQNTEAFF.

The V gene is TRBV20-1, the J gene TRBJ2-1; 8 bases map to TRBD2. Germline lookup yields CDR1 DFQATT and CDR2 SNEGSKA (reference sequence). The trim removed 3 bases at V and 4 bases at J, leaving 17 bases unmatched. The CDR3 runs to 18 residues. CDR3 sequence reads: CSASSRASGHHPYNEQFF. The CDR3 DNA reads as TGCAGTGCTAGTTCTCGAGCTAGCGGGCATCACCCATACAATGAGCAGTTCTTC.

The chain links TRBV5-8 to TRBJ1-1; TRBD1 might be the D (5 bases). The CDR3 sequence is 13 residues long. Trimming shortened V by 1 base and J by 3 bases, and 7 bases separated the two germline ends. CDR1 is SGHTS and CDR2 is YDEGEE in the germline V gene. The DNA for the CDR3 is TGTGCCAGCAGCTTGCGGGGGGACACTGAAGCTTTCTTT. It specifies CASSLRGDTEAFF.

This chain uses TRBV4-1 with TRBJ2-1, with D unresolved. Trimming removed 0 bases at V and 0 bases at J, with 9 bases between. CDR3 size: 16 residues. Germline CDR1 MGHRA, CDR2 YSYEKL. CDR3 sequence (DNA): TGCGCCAGCAGCCAAGATGACCGGAGCTCCTACAATGAGCAGTTCTTC. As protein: CASSQDDRSSYNEQFF.

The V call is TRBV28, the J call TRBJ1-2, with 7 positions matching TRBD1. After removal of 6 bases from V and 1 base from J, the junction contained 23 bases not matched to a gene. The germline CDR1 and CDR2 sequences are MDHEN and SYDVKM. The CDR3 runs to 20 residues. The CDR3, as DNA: TGTGCCAGCAGCCCCCTGGGAGGGGGCCTCCTCTTTGCTCTTAACTATGGCTACACCTTC. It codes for CASSPLGGGLLFALNYGYTF.

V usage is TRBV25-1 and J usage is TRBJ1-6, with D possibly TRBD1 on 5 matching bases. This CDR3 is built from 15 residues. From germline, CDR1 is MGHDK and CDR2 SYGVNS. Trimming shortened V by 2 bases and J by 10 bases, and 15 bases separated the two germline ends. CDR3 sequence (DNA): TGTGCCAGCAGTGAAAGTGGGGCGCGGCCCTCACCCCTCCACTTT. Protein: CASSESGARPSPLHF.

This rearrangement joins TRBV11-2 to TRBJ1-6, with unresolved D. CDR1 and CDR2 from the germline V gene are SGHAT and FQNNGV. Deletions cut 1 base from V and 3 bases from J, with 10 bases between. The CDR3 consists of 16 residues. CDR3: CASSLGPDLYNSPLHF. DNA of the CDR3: TGTGCCAGCAGCTTAGGCCCGGATCTCTATAATTCACCCCTCCACTTT.

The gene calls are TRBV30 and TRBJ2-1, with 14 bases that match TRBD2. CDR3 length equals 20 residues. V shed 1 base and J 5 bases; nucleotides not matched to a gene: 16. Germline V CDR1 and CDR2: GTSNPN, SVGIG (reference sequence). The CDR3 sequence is CAWSAPRQGRLAGGHNEQFF. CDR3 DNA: TGTGCCTGGAGTGCCCCCCGACAGGGGCGACTAGCGGGGGGGCACAATGAGCAGTTCTTC.